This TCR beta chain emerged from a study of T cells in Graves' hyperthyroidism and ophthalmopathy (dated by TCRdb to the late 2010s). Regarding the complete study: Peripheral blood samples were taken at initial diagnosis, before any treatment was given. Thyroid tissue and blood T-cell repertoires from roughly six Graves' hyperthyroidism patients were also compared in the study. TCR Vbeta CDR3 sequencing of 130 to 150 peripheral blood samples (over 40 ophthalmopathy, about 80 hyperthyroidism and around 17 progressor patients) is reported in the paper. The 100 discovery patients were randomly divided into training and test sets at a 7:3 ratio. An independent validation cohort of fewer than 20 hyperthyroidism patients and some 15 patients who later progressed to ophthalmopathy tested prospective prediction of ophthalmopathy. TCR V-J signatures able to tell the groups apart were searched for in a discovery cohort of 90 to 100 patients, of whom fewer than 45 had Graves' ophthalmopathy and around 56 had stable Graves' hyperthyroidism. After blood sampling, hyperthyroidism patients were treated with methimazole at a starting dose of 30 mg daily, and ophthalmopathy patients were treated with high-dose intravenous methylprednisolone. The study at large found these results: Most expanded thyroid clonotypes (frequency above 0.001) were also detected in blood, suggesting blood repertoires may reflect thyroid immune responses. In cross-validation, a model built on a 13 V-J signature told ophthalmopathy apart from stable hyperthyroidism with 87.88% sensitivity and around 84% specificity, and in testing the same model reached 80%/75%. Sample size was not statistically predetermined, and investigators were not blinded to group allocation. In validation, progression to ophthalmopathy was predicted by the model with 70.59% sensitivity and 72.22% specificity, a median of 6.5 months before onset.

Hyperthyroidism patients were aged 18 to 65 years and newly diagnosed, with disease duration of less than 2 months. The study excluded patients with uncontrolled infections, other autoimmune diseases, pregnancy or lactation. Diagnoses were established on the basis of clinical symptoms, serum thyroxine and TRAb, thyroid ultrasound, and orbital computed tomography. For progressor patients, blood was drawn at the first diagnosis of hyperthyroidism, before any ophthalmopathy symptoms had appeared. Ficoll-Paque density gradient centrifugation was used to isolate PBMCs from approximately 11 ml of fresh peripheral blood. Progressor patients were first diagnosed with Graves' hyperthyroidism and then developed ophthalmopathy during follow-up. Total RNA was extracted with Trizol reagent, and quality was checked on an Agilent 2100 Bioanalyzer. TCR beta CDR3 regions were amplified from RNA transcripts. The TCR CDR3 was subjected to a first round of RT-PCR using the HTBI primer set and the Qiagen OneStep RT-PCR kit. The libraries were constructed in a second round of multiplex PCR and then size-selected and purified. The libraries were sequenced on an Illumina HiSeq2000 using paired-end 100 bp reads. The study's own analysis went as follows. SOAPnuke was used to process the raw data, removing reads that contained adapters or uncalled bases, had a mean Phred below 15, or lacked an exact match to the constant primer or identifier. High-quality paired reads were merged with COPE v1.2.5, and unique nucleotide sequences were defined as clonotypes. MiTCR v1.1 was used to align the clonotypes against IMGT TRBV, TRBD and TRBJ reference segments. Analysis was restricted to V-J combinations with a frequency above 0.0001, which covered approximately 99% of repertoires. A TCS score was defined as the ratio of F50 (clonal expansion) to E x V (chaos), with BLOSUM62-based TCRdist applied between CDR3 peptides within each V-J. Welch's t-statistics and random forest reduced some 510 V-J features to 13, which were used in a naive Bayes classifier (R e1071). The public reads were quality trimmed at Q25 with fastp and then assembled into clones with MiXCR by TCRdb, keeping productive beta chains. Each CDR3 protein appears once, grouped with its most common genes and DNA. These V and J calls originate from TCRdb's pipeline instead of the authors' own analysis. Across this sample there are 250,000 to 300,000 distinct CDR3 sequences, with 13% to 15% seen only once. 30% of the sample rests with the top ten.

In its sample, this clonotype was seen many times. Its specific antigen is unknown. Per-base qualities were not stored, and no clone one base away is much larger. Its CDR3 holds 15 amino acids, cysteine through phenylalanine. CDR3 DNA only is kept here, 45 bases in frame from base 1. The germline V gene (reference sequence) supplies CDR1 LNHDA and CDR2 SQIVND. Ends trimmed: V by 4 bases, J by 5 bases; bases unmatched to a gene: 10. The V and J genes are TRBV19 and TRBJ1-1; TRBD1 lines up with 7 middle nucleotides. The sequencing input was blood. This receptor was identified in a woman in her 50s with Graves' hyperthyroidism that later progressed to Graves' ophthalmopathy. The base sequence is TGTGCCAGTAGTACCCGACAGGGAAAGGAAACTGAAGCTTTCTTT. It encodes CASSTRQGKETEAFF.